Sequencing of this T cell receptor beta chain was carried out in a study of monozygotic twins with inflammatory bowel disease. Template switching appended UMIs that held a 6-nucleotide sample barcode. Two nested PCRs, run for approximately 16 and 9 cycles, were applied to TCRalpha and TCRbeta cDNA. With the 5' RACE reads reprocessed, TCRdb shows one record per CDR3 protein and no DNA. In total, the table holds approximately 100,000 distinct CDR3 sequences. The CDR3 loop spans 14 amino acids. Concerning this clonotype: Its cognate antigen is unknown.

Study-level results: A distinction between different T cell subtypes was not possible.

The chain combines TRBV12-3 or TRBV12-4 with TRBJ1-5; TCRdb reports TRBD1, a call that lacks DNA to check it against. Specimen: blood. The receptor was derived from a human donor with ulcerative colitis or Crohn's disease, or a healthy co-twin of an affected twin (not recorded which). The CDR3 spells CASSPGTKYQPQHF.